The entry that follows covers one T cell receptor beta chain sequence. Its antigen is unknown. Mismatch with germline at one junction end may stem from a read error. Use of 60 Vbeta and 13 Jbeta primers characterized the PCR. The protocol was immunoSEQ multiplex PCR, while the TCRdb copy is restricted to in-frame clones and leaves out a portion. This table holds approximately 200,000 clones, 60% to 80% found once. In germline, CDR1 is SQVTM, CDR2 ANQGSEA. The CDR3 loop spans 11 amino acids. The sample originates from a study of cytomegalovirus exposure and HLA in healthy donors. Study results and limitations: Donor immune exposure was known only as CMV serostatus. Other equally common chains were less clonally expanded than HLA-associated TCR beta chains, a later analysis showed.

The sequencing sample was made of PBMCs. This receptor was obtained from a man aged 18 to 30 in good health and CMV-seronegative. The V and J genes are TRBV29-1 and TRBJ2-3; D is perhaps TRBD2 (5 bases). CDR3 sequence (DNA): TGCAGCGTTGCTAGCACGGATACGCGGTATTTT. It is translated as CSVASTDTRYF.